Listed below are T cell receptor beta chains from one sample, sequenced in a study of OX40 agonist ivuxolimab in advanced cancers. The method was immunoSEQ multiplex PCR; TCRdb's version includes in-frame clones alone and lacks a portion of them. Among about 65,000 clones listed, around 86% were seen once. The material sequenced was CD4+ or CD8+ T cells sorted from blood, taken in a trial of the OX40 agonist ivuxolimab. All receptors derive from an adult with an advanced solid tumor such as melanoma, head and neck, liver or kidney cancer. Both conserved end residues are part of each CDR3. D genes are given only for firm matches. Expanded clones get a size class; other rows say once, few or many, or leave the size out.

V gene: TRBV5-1
clone size: NA
D gene: NA
J gene: TRBJ1-2
CDR3 length: 13
CDR3 DNA: TGCGCCAGCAGCTTGGAGGTGAACTATGGCTACACCTTC
CDR3 protein: CASSLEVNYGYTF

V gene: TRBV5-4
clone size: NA
D gene: NA
J gene: TRBJ1-4
CDR3 length: 16
CDR3 DNA: TGTGCCAGCAGCGTTCAGGGTGGGACAACTAATGAAAAACTGTTTTTT
CDR3 protein: CASSVQGGTTNEKLFF

V gene: TRBV21-1
clone size: NA
D gene: NA
J gene: TRBJ2-1
CDR3 length: 15
CDR3 DNA: TGTGCCAGCAGCAAAGAGGGACTAGGCAAGGGAGAGCAGTTCTTC
CDR3 protein: CASSKEGLGKGEQFF

V gene: TRBV5-5
clone size: NA
D gene: TRBD2
J gene: TRBJ2-2
CDR3 length: 16
CDR3 DNA: TGTGCCAGCAGCTTGGGACTAGCGGGGACGGCCGGGGAGCTGTTTTTT
CDR3 protein: CASSLGLAGTAGELFF

V gene: TRBV6-1
clone size: NA
D gene: NA
J gene: TRBJ1-2
CDR3 length: 15
CDR3 DNA: TGTGCCAGCAGTGAACTTCCAGGGGCTGTCTATGGCTACACCTTC
CDR3 protein: CASSELPGAVYGYTF

V gene: TRBV19
clone size: NA
D gene: NA
J gene: TRBJ1-3
CDR3 length: 15
CDR3 DNA: TGTGCCAGTAGGGTGTCCGGGGGCGGTGGAAACACCATATATTTT
CDR3 protein: CASRVSGGGGNTIYF

V gene: TRBV29-1
clone size: NA
D gene: NA
J gene: TRBJ2-2
CDR3 length: 15
CDR3 DNA: TGCAGCGTTGGAACGGGACCCCTGAACACCGGGGAGCTGTTTTTT
CDR3 protein: CSVGTGPLNTGELFF

V gene: TRBV7-3
clone size: NA
D gene: NA
J gene: TRBJ2-5
CDR3 length: 14
CDR3 DNA: TGTGCCAGCAGCTTAGTAGGGGGGACGGAGACCCAGTACTTC
CDR3 protein: CASSLVGGTETQYF

V gene: TRBV7-9
clone size: NA
D gene: NA
J gene: TRBJ2-5
CDR3 length: 13
CDR3 DNA: TGTGCCAGCAGCTTAGCGGGGGGAGAGACCCAGTACTTC
CDR3 protein: CASSLAGGETQYF

V gene: TRBV7-2
clone size: NA
D gene: NA
J gene: TRBJ2-1
CDR3 length: 12
CDR3 DNA: TGTGCCAGCAGCTTAGAGTCCTCATTGAGCGTCTTC
CDR3 protein: CASSLESSLSVF

V gene: TRBV15
clone size: NA
D gene: NA
J gene: TRBJ2-7
CDR3 length: 15
CDR3 DNA: TGTGCCACCAGCAGAGGGGGGTTAAAGTCCTACGAGCAGTACTTC
CDR3 protein: CATSRGGLKSYEQYF

V gene: TRBV2
clone size: NA
D gene: TRBD1
J gene: TRBJ1-5
CDR3 length: 15
CDR3 DNA: TGTGCCAGCAGGAAGAGCCAGGGGGTGGGTCAGCCCCAGCATTTT
CDR3 protein: CASRKSQGVGQPQHF

V gene: TRBV15
clone size: NA
D gene: TRBD1
J gene: TRBJ2-3
CDR3 length: 13
CDR3 DNA: TGTGCCACCAGCAGAGAAGACAGGGTTCCGCAGTATTTT
CDR3 protein: CATSREDRVPQYF

V gene: TRBV4-2
clone size: NA
D gene: TRBD2
J gene: TRBJ2-2
CDR3 length: 18
CDR3 DNA: TGTGCCAGCAGCCAAGTTCAAACCGGGACTAGCGGCACCGGGGAGCTGTTTTTT
CDR3 protein: CASSQVQTGTSGTGELFF

V gene: TRBV5-4
clone size: NA
D gene: NA
J gene: TRBJ2-3
CDR3 length: 14
CDR3 DNA: TGTGCCAGCAGCTTGGATGGCTTCACAGATACGCAGTATTTT
CDR3 protein: CASSLDGFTDTQYF

V gene: TRBV6-5
clone size: NA
D gene: NA
J gene: TRBJ2-1
CDR3 length: 16
CDR3 DNA: TGTGCCAGCAGTTACTTAACAAGAATCTCCTACAATGAGCAGTTCTTC
CDR3 protein: CASSYLTRISYNEQFF

V gene: TRBV12-5
clone size: NA
D gene: NA
J gene: TRBJ2-7
CDR3 length: 13
CDR3 DNA: TGTGCTAGTGGGGATTTACCTTACTACGAGCAGTACTTC
CDR3 protein: CASGDLPYYEQYF

V gene: TRBV6-5
clone size: NA
D gene: NA
J gene: TRBJ1-4
CDR3 length: 14
CDR3 DNA: TGTGCCAGCAGTTACTCTGGAATTAATGAAAAACTGTTTTTT
CDR3 protein: CASSYSGINEKLFF

V gene: TRBV4-2
clone size: few
D gene: TRBD1
J gene: TRBJ1-3
CDR3 length: 17
CDR3 DNA: TGTGCCAGCAGCCGTAGCGCAGGGGGCGGTGGGGGAAACACCATATATTTT
CDR3 protein: CASSRSAGGGGGNTIYF

V gene: TRBV18
clone size: NA
D gene: TRBD1
J gene: TRBJ2-5
CDR3 length: 15
CDR3 DNA: TGTGCCAGCTCACCACCGACGACAGGGGGGGAGACCCAGTACTTC
CDR3 protein: CASSPPTTGGETQYF

V gene: TRBV29-1
clone size: NA
D gene: NA
J gene: TRBJ2-1
CDR3 length: 11
CDR3 DNA: TGCAGCGAACTTATTTACAATGAGCAGTTCTTC
CDR3 protein: CSELIYNEQFF

V gene: TRBV27
clone size: once
D gene: NA
J gene: TRBJ2-5
CDR3 length: 13
CDR3 DNA: TGTGCCAGCAGTTTGACAGGCGGAGAGACCCAGTACTTC
CDR3 protein: CASSLTGGETQYF

V gene: TRBV30
clone size: NA
D gene: TRBD1
J gene: TRBJ2-5
CDR3 length: 14
CDR3 DNA: TGTGCCTGGAGTCAAGGACAGGGACAAGAGACCCAGTACTTC
CDR3 protein: CAWSQGQGQETQYF

V gene: TRBV6-5
clone size: NA
D gene: NA
J gene: TRBJ1-5
CDR3 length: 14
CDR3 DNA: TGTGCCAGCAGTTACGGGGTGGGCAATCAGCCCCAGCATTTT
CDR3 protein: CASSYGVGNQPQHF

V gene: TRBV18
clone size: NA
D gene: NA
J gene: TRBJ2-6
CDR3 length: 17
CDR3 DNA: TGTGCCAGCTCACCAAACGCCCCAGGGTCTGGGGCCAACGTCCTGACTTTC
CDR3 protein: CASSPNAPGSGANVLTF

V gene: TRBV7-3
clone size: NA
D gene: TRBD1
J gene: TRBJ1-2
CDR3 length: 14
CDR3 DNA: TGTGCCAGCAGCTCCCGGGACAGGGGATATGGCTACACCTTC
CDR3 protein: CASSSRDRGYGYTF

V gene: TRBV11-2
clone size: once
D gene: NA
J gene: TRBJ2-7
CDR3 length: 12
CDR3 DNA: TGTGCCAGCAGCTTAGTTCCCAACGAGCAGTACTTC
CDR3 protein: CASSLVPNEQYF

V gene: TRBV30
clone size: once
D gene: TRBD2
J gene: TRBJ2-1
CDR3 length: 17
CDR3 DNA: TGTGCCTGGAGCGGTCGACTAGCGGGGGGGCGCTACAATGAGCAGTTCTTC
CDR3 protein: CAWSGRLAGGRYNEQFF

V gene: TRBV4-1
clone size: NA
D gene: TRBD1
J gene: TRBJ2-7
CDR3 length: 14
CDR3 DNA: TGCGCCAGCAGCCCTACAGGGGGTAGATACGAGCAGTACTTC
CDR3 protein: CASSPTGGRYEQYF

V gene: TRBV5-6
clone size: NA
D gene: NA
J gene: TRBJ1-2
CDR3 length: 11
CDR3 DNA: TGTGCCAGCAGCTTGGCCCATGGCTACACCTTC
CDR3 protein: CASSLAHGYTF

V gene: TRBV18
clone size: NA
D gene: NA
J gene: TRBJ1-3
CDR3 length: 14
CDR3 DNA: TGTGCCAGCTCACCACCAACAACTGGAAACACCATATATTTT
CDR3 protein: CASSPPTTGNTIYF

V gene: TRBV9
clone size: NA
D gene: NA
J gene: TRBJ2-3
CDR3 length: 14
CDR3 DNA: TGTGCCAGCAGCGTAGTTCGGAACACAGATACGCAGTATTTT
CDR3 protein: CASSVVRNTDTQYF

V gene: TRBV19
clone size: NA
D gene: NA
J gene: TRBJ1-2
CDR3 length: 13
CDR3 DNA: TGTGCCAGTAGTCTTCGGGCAGACTATGGCTACACCTTC
CDR3 protein: CASSLRADYGYTF

V gene: TRBV5-1
clone size: NA
D gene: NA
J gene: TRBJ1-1
CDR3 length: 12
CDR3 DNA: TGCGCCAGCAGCTTTCCAGGCACTGAAGCTTTCTTT
CDR3 protein: CASSFPGTEAFF

V gene: TRBV30
clone size: NA
D gene: TRBD2
J gene: TRBJ2-2
CDR3 length: 16
CDR3 DNA: TGTGCCTGGAGTGGTGGGGGAGGGAAGTACACCGGGGAGCTGTTTTTT
CDR3 protein: CAWSGGGGKYTGELFF

V gene: TRBV27
clone size: NA
D gene: NA
J gene: TRBJ1-3
CDR3 length: 18
CDR3 DNA: TGTGCCAGCAGATCAGGTGACATCTTGGGTCCCTATGGAAACACCATATATTTT
CDR3 protein: CASRSGDILGPYGNTIYF

V gene: TRBV4-3
clone size: NA
D gene: TRBD2
J gene: TRBJ2-4
CDR3 length: 19
CDR3 DNA: TGCGCCAGCAGCCAGTCACTTCTAGCGGGGGCCGTCGCCAAAAACATTCAGTACTTC
CDR3 protein: CASSQSLLAGAVAKNIQYF

V gene: TRBV19
clone size: few
D gene: NA
J gene: TRBJ1-1
CDR3 length: 13
CDR3 DNA: TGTGCCAGTAGTATAAGGGAGAACACTGAAGCTTTCTTT
CDR3 protein: CASSIRENTEAFF

V gene: TRBV6-1
clone size: NA
D gene: TRBD2
J gene: TRBJ2-5
CDR3 length: 15
CDR3 DNA: TGTGCCAGCAGTGTCGGGCGGGGGGGCTTAGAGACCCAGTACTTC
CDR3 protein: CASSVGRGGLETQYF

V gene: TRBV15
clone size: NA
D gene: TRBD2
J gene: TRBJ2-5
CDR3 length: 18
CDR3 DNA: TGTGCCACCAGCAGAGATCACCCTAGCGGGGGGCTTCAAGAGACCCAGTACTTC
CDR3 protein: CATSRDHPSGGLQETQYF